This record looks at one T cell receptor (beta chain) sequence and its context. Antigen: not known. Germline CDR1 is LGHNT and CDR2 is FRNRAP. The CDR3 spans 16 residues. V trimming: 2 bases; J trimming: 4 bases; junction bases outside the gene matches: 8. Amplification used 60 Vbeta primers and 13 Jbeta primers. Clones were sequenced by immunoSEQ multiplex PCR, and TCRdb holds only the in-frame ones, with some missing. The sample lists about 160,000 clones; about four fifths were seen once. These data originate in a study of cytomegalovirus exposure and HLA in healthy donors. Study outcomes and limitations: There were about 160 TCR beta chains listed as cytomegalovirus-associated. Earlier findings revealed that most TCR beta V segments proved productive either about 87% or about 30% of the time.

The sequence derives from a male donor in good health and CMV-seronegative. The V call is TRBV12-5, the J call TRBJ1-1, with 9 bases matching TRBD1. The sequencing input was PBMCs. The CDR3 nucleotides read TGTGCTAGTGGTTTGACGGGACAGGGAAGAATCACTGAAGCTTTCTTT. Translating gives CASGLTGQGRITEAFF.